These 24 T cell receptor beta chains originate from one sample sequenced in a study of sequential checkpoint blockade in melanoma. The treatment here: randomized to nivolumab then ipilimumab (arm A) or the reverse (arm B). TCRdb keeps only in-frame clones here, not all; method: immunoSEQ multiplex PCR. The sample has some 18,000 clones, over 70% seen once. The sample was CD8+ T cells sorted from blood (inferred from file names), taken from a patient given nivolumab and ipilimumab in sequence. These receptors originate from a human donor with melanoma.

The chain is built from TRBV13 and TRBJ1-1; 7 nucleotides align to TRBD1. With V trimmed by 5 bases and J by 1 base, 4 bases remained unmatched. CDR1 and CDR2 (germline): PRHDT, FYEKMQ (reference sequence). This CDR3 region has 14 residues. The CDR3 DNA follows: TGTGCCAGCAGCGGGGACAGTTCGAACACTGAAGCTTTCTTT. Residues: CASSGDSSNTEAFF.

This sequence joins TRBV5-5 and TRBJ2-7; no firm D call. CDR1 and CDR2 (germline): SGHKS, YYEKEE (reference sequence). The V gene lost 0 bases and the J gene lost 4 bases, with 14 bases spanning the gap. CDR3 length: 15 amino acids. The chain's CDR3 is CASSLAPLARYEQYF. CDR3 coding DNA: TGTGCCAGCAGCTTGGCCCCCCTCGCTAGGTACGAGCAGTACTTC.

V usage is TRBV4-1 and J usage is TRBJ1-1, with TRBD1 identical over 7 bases. V gave up 4 bases and J gave up 3 bases; unmatched junction bases: 8. The CDR3 is 15 residues long. CDR1 is MGHRA and CDR2 is YSYEKL in the germline V gene. CDR3: CASSPLEGQDTEAFF. CDR3 coding DNA: TGCGCCAGCAGCCCGCTAGAAGGACAGGACACTGAAGCTTTCTTT.

The gene calls are TRBV9 and TRBJ2-7; 9 positions match TRBD2. Germline V lookup: CDR1 SGDLS, CDR2 YYNGEE. The trim removed 4 bases at V and 1 base at J, leaving 6 bases unmatched. The CDR3 spans 15 residues. The CDR3 spells CASSPTSGLSYEQYF. Here the CDR3 DNA reads TGTGCCAGCAGCCCAACTAGCGGGCTATCCTACGAGCAGTACTTC.

The DNA of the CDR3 is TGTGCCAGCGAAAATCCTAACGAGCAGTACTTC. Amino acids: CASENPNEQYF. The chain recombines TRBV2 with TRBJ2-7; no clear D gene. Trimming left V 8 bases short and J 5 bases short, with 10 bases between. CDR1 is SNHLY, CDR2 FYNNEI, per germline. The CDR3 spans 11 residues.

The genes are TRBV7-2 and TRBJ2-2; 11 bases are a match to TRBD1. Looked up from germline, CDR1 is SGHTA and CDR2 is FQGNSA. The CDR3 is 16 residues long. The J segment lost 5 bases and the V segment lost 7 bases, leaving 9 bases of the junction unmatched. CDR3 bases: TGTGCCAGCAACCCAGGACAGGGGGCAGGGACCGGGGAGCTGTTTTTT. It encodes CASNPGQGAGTGELFF.

The count of this clone is one. The chain is built from TRBV4-1 and TRBJ1-2, with D perhaps TRBD1 (6 bases). The CDR3 is made up of 16 amino acids. Germline CDR1 and CDR2: MGHRA and YSYEKL. Trimming removed 3 bases at V and 8 bases at J, with 22 bases between. CDR3 loop: CASSHHSGTLEGGYTF. The CDR3 DNA follows: TGCGCCAGCAGCCATCATTCCGGGACACTTGAGGGGGGCTACACCTTC.

This clone turned up a few times. In nucleotides, the CDR3 is TGTGCCAGCAGCTTAGGGACAGCAGCATCTGGGGCCAACGTCCTGACTTTC. Its protein product is CASSLGTAASGANVLTF. The genes are TRBV7-9 and TRBJ2-6; D might be TRBD1 (6 bases). The CDR3 is 17 amino acids. Germline lookup yields CDR1 SEHNR and CDR2 FQNEAQ (reference sequence). V lost 1 base and J lost 1, with 11 bases in between.

The V gene is TRBV7-6, the J gene TRBJ2-5; 7 bases map to TRBD1. The DNA end favors TRBJ2-7, so the J call may be wrong. The length of the CDR3 is 14 residues. Germline assignment: CDR1 SGHVS and CDR2 FNYEAQ. As DNA, the CDR3 is TGTGCCAGCAGCTTTTACAGGGGAGAGGACGAGCAGTACTTC. Amino acid sequence: CASSFYRGEDEQYF.

V and J are TRBV19 and TRBJ1-3; D may be TRBD1 (6 bases). The CDR3 contains 15 residues. With 8 bases removed from V and 0 bases from J, the gap between germline ends came to 14 bases. CDR1 is LNHDA, CDR2 SQIVND, per germline (reference sequence). The CDR3 is CASLPGHYSGNTIYF. The CDR3 DNA reads TGTGCCAGTCTACCGGGACATTACTCTGGAAACACCATATATTTT.

J is TRBJ1-1 and V is TRBV30, with a weak D call TRBD1 (5 bases). Trimming cost V 2 bases and J 6 bases, with 16 bases left between them. This CDR3 is built from 14 residues. CDR1 and CDR2 (germline): GTSNPN, SVGIG (reference sequence). In nucleotides, the CDR3 is TGTGCCTGGAGTCTAGGGGTTGATGGGGCTGAAGCTTTCTTT. Protein: CAWSLGVDGAEAFF. Full variable domain (remainder filled in from reference TRBV30 and TRBJ1-1): SQTIHQWPATLVQPVGSPLSLECTVEGTSNPNLYWYRQAAGRGLQLLFYSVGIGQISSEVPQNLSASRPQDRQFILSSKKLLLSDSGFYLCAWSLGVDGAEAFFGQGTRLTVV.

J is TRBJ2-7 and V is TRBV9, with D maybe TRBD2 (6 bases). The CDR3 totals 14 residues. Germline-derived CDR1 and CDR2 are SGDLS and YYNGEE. Trimming left V 0 bases short and J 3 bases short, with 10 bases between. The chain's CDR3 is CASSVGDFDYEQYF. CDR3 DNA: TGTGCCAGCAGCGTAGGGGACTTCGACTACGAGCAGTACTTC.

This clone turned up a few times. The genes are TRBV27 and TRBJ1-3; perhaps TRBD1 as D (5 bases). Between the trimmed V and J ends, which lost 6 bases and 0 bases, there was a span of 12 bases. The CDR3 consists of 15 residues. Germline values: CDR1 MNHEY, CDR2 SMNVEV (reference sequence). In DNA form, the CDR3 reads TGTGCCAGCAGGGCTAGGGGAAACTCTGGAAACACCATATATTTT. Amino acids: CASRARGNSGNTIYF.

V is TRBV4-1 and J is TRBJ1-1; no firm D call. The V gene lost 0 bases and the J gene lost 1 base, with 9 bases spanning the gap. CDR1 and CDR2 from the germline V gene are MGHRA and YSYEKL. CDR3 length: 15 amino acids. The CDR3 spells CASSQDSRGNTEAFF. The CDR3 DNA reads TGCGCCAGCAGCCAAGATTCTCGGGGGAACACTGAAGCTTTCTTT.

This chain connects TRBV7-2 to TRBJ2-1; 10 bases match TRBD1. Trimming took 5 bases from V and 7 from J; bases not matched to a gene: 8. This CDR3 region has 15 residues. The germline CDR1 and CDR2 sequences are SGHTA and FQGNSA. The CDR3 coding sequence is TGTGCCAGCAGCGTGGGACAGGGGCTTATGAATGAGCAGTTCTTC. Amino acid sequence: CASSVGQGLMNEQFF.

This chain joins TRBV11-3 and TRBJ2-1, with TRBD2 as a possible D gene (5 bases). Trimming left V 2 bases short and J 5 bases short, with 10 bases between. The CDR3 extends over 14 amino acids. Germline values: CDR1 SGHNT, CDR2 YENEEA. CDR3 DNA sequence: TGTGCCAGCAGCTTACCGGGGTTAAACAATGAGCAGTTCTTC. Translating gives CASSLPGLNNEQFF.

The V call is TRBV5-1, the J call TRBJ2-7, with 9 bases identical to TRBD2. Germline V gene sequence: CDR1 SGHRS, CDR2 YFSETQ. The junction had 7 bases not matched to a gene; V was cut back by 1 base and J by 5 bases. CDR3 length: 15 amino acids. The CDR3 spells CASSLKGLARDEQYF. The CDR3 nucleotides are TGCGCCAGCAGCTTGAAGGGACTAGCCAGGGACGAGCAGTACTTC.

The chain carries TRBV2 and TRBJ2-7, with 12 bases identical to TRBD1. With V trimmed by 6 bases and J by 2 bases, 8 bases remained unmatched. This CDR3 region has 16 residues. Germline V CDR1 and CDR2: SNHLY, FYNNEI. The CDR3 DNA follows: TGTGCCAGCAGGCCGGGGACAGGGGGCATCCCCTACGAGCAGTACTTC. The encoded protein is CASRPGTGGIPYEQYF.

CDR3: CASSSAPGAYEQYF. The CDR3 bases are TGTGCCAGCAGCTCCGCCCCGGGAGCCTACGAGCAGTACTTC. V is TRBV6-5 and J is TRBJ2-7; possible D gene TRBD2, 6 bases. V was pared by 6 bases and J by 2 bases, with 14 bases between. Germline V gene sequence: CDR1 MNHEY, CDR2 SVGAGI. The CDR3 runs 14 residues.

The chain couples TRBV5-4 to TRBJ1-2, with D hard to call. Trimming took 0 bases from V and 2 from J, leaving 5 bases between them. Germline lookup yields CDR1 SGHNT and CDR2 YYREEE (reference sequence). CDR3 length: 13 amino acids. The CDR3 spells CASSLGENYGYTF. As DNA, the CDR3 is TGTGCCAGCAGCTTGGGGGAGAACTATGGCTACACCTTC.

This chain links TRBV5-1 with TRBJ2-7; 10 nucleotides match TRBD2. The CDR3 runs 17 residues. Germline CDR1 SGHRS, CDR2 YFSETQ. J was trimmed by 7 bases and V by 0 bases; bases with no gene match: 13. Here the CDR3 reads CASSLAGGLADMVEQYF. CDR3 sequence (DNA): TGCGCCAGCAGCTTGGCCGGTGGACTAGCGGATATGGTGGAGCAGTACTTC.

The chain joins TRBV11-2 to TRBJ2-7; 14 nucleotides agree with TRBD2. The V gene end was trimmed by 1 base and the J gene end by 4 bases; junction bases not matched to a gene: 6. Germline lookup yields CDR1 SGHAT and CDR2 FQNNGV. This CDR3 has 17 residues. The CDR3 here is CASSLADGTSGSYEQYF. The CDR3 DNA reads TGTGCCAGCAGCTTAGCTGATGGGACTAGCGGGAGTTACGAGCAGTACTTC.

The gene calls are TRBV19 and TRBJ1-5, with 10 bases that match TRBD1. The V gene's germline CDR1 is LNHDA and CDR2 SQIVND (reference sequence). V was clipped by 5 bases and J by 3 bases; unmatched bases: 7. This CDR3 has 16 residues. CDR3 residues: CASSLDRGLVNQPQHF. The CDR3 bases are TGTGCCAGTAGTCTTGACAGGGGGCTGGTCAATCAGCCCCAGCATTTT.

V gene TRBV18 combines with J gene TRBJ2-7, with D unresolved. The CDR3 totals 15 residues. Between the trimmed V and J ends, which lost 0 bases and 2 bases, there was a span of 11 bases. The V gene's germline CDR1 is KGHSH and CDR2 LQKENI. The CDR3 DNA sequence: TGTGCCAGCTCACCACCTCTTTCTTTAACCTACGAGCAGTACTTC. Translation gives CASSPPLSLTYEQYF.